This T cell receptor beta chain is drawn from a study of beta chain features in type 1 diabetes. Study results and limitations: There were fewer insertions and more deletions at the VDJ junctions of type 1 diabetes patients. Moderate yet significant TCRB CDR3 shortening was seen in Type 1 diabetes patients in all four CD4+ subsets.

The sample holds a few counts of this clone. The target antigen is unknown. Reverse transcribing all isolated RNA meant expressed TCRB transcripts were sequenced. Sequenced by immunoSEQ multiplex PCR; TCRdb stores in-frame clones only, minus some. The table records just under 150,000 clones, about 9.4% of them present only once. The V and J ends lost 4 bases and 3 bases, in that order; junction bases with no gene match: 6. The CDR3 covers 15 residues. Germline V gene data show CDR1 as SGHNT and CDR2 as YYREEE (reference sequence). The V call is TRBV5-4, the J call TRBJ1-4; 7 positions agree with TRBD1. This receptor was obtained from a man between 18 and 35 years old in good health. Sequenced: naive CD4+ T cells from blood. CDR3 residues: CASSLQTGSNEKLFF. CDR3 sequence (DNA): TGTGCCAGCAGCCTGCAGACAGGGTCTAATGAAAAACTGTTTTTT.